The 12 T cell receptor beta chains given below trace back to one sample, sequenced in a study of identical twins. TCRdb called the 5' RACE reads again in MiXCR, with one record for every CDR3 protein. Among about 810,000 distinct CDR3 sequences listed, roughly 12% were seen once. Separately, the same data were catalogued under a study of yellow fever vaccine responses in identical twins.

The sequenced sample was PBMCs. The receptors come from a woman younger than 35 in good health.

The table lists this clonotype with a few counts. The chain is built from TRBV11-1 and TRBJ2-2; D unresolved. V was trimmed by 5 bases and J by 6 bases, leaving 19 bases between them. The CDR3 length is 16 residues. Germline V gene data show CDR1 as SGHAT and CDR2 as FQDESV (reference sequence). The CDR3 protein is CASSPSGWGSAGELFF. CDR3 bases: TGTGCCAGCAGCCCGTCAGGATGGGGTTCCGCCGGGGAGCTGTTTTTT.

V and J are TRBV5-1 and TRBJ2-5, with a tentative D call TRBD2 (6 bases). V lost 4 bases and J lost 5, with 15 bases in between. CDR1 is SGHRS, CDR2 YFSETQ, per germline. This CDR3 is built from 14 residues. CDR3: CASSAGLSVETQYF. In nucleotides, the CDR3 is TGCGCCAGCAGCGCGGGACTGTCCGTGGAGACCCAGTACTTC.

This clonotype was seen more than once but under ten times. J is TRBJ2-1 and V is TRBV6-1, with 8 bases identical to TRBD2. The CDR3 contains 13 residues. J was trimmed by 1 base and V by 9 bases; bases with no gene match: 2. Germline-derived CDR1 and CDR2 are MNHNS and SASEGT. DNA for the CDR3: TGTGCCAGTGCGGGAGGTTCCTACAATGAGCAGTTCTTC. Its translation: CASAGGSYNEQFF.

V and J are TRBV27 and TRBJ2-7, with 7 bases fitting TRBD1. CDR1 and CDR2 (germline): MNHEY, SMNVEV (reference sequence). The CDR3 is 13 residues long. The V gene end was trimmed by 6 bases and the J gene end by 6 bases; junction bases not matched to a gene: 8. In DNA, the CDR3 is TGTGCCAGCAGGGCGACAGGGCGTGGCGAGCAGTACGTC. Its protein product is CASRATGRGEQYV.

In its sample, this clonotype was seen a few times. The chain recombines TRBV5-5 with TRBJ1-2; 10 bases are shared with TRBD1. The V and J ends lost 3 bases and 8 bases, in that order; junction bases with no gene match: 7. There are 14 residues in the CDR3. Germline V gene data show CDR1 as SGHKS and CDR2 as YYEKEE (reference sequence). CDR3 loop: CASSWDRGSGGYTF. The CDR3 nucleotides read TGTGCCAGCAGCTGGGACAGGGGATCGGGGGGCTACACCTTC.

This chain joins TRBV10-3 and TRBJ1-3; no clear D gene. This CDR3 is 18 amino acids long. V lost 6 bases to trimming and J lost 0 bases, with 21 bases between them. Per the germline V gene, CDR1 is ENHRY and CDR2 is SYGVKD. CDR3 sequence (DNA): TGTGCCATCAGCCGTGCCGGGCCCCAAAAGAGCTCTGGAAACACCATATATTTT. It yields the protein CAISRAGPQKSSGNTIYF.

This clonotype showed up just once. Germline is not matched at one junction end, which may reflect a read error. The chain is built from TRBV18 and TRBJ2-1; 8 nucleotides match TRBD2. This CDR3 comprises 15 residues. From germline, CDR1 is KGHSH and CDR2 LQKENI. CDR3: CASTPRGRNYNEQFF. CDR3 DNA: TGTGCCAGCACACCACGCGGGAGGAACTACAATGAGCAGTTCTTC.

The chain is built from TRBV29-1 and TRBJ2-7; 7 bases fit TRBD1. CDR1 and CDR2 from the germline V gene are SQVTM and ANQGSEA. V lost 7 bases to trimming and J lost 7 bases; unmatched junction nucleotides: 16. This CDR3 comprises 14 residues. The CDR3 coding sequence is TGCAGCGCAGAGACAGGGTCGATCGGGGAGGAGCAGTACTTC. Protein: CSAETGSIGEEQYF.

This clonotype has just a few counts. V and J are TRBV28 and TRBJ2-5, with 7 nucleotides matching TRBD1. The CDR3 consists of 18 residues. The ends lost 3 bases at V and 2 bases at J; junction bases unmatched: 15. Germline CDR1 is MDHEN and CDR2 is SYDVKM. CDR3 region: CASSFTTWDSRKQETQYF. As DNA, the CDR3 is TGTGCCAGCAGTTTTACTACCTGGGACAGCCGTAAACAAGAGACCCAGTACTTC.

V usage is TRBV5-1 and J usage is TRBJ2-1, with D unclear. Trimming removed 4 bases at V and 6 bases at J, with 14 bases between. Germline assignment: CDR1 SGHRS and CDR2 YFSETQ. This CDR3 is built from 14 residues. CDR3: CASSGTERGNEQFF. The CDR3 DNA is TGCGCCAGCAGCGGAACAGAGCGCGGCAATGAGCAGTTCTTC.

The chain carries TRBV4-1 and TRBJ2-3; D unresolved. CDR1 MGHRA and CDR2 YSYEKL come from the germline V gene. V lost 0 bases and J lost 3, with 7 bases in between. This CDR3 spans 14 amino acids. CDR3 loop: CASSQESRTDTQYF. The CDR3 nucleotides are TGCGCCAGCAGCCAAGAATCGAGGACAGATACGCAGTATTTT.

The chain recombines TRBV12-3 or TRBV12-4 with TRBJ2-7, with no clear D. The CDR3 is made up of 14 amino acids. V lost 2 bases, J lost 2 bases, and 10 bases lay in between. The CDR3 bases are TGTGCCAGCAGTTTACAGGACGGAGCCTACGAGCAGTACTTC. It codes for CASSLQDGAYEQYF.